This T cell receptor beta chain was identified during a study of blood T cell repertoires in COVID-19 (dated by TCRdb to the early 2020s). Describing the broader study: Samples covering the acute and convalescent phases of COVID-19 were provided by collaborators in the United States, Italy and Spain. The dataset comprised deeply sampled blood TCRbeta repertoires from subjects exposed to, actively infected with, or recovered from COVID-19. A de-identified subject ID, COVID-19 status, age in years and sex were almost always included in the sample metadata. A freely available public database, intended as a resource for researchers studying the immune response to SARS-CoV-2, is where the repertoires were released. Where available, HLA class I and class II types were taken from metadata supplied by the sample provider and were not determined by assay-based typing. The material from the prospective study consisted of cDNA or gDNA derived from T cells, B-cell-depleted T cells, or PBMCs. The samples were drawn from the first 160 participants of the ongoing ImmuneRACE study and from 1,254 subjects provided by 6 global collaborators.

Collaborating institutions collected whole blood in K2EDTA tubes following their own protocols. Collaborator samples were shipped for TCRbeta analysis as frozen whole blood, isolated PBMCs, or DNA extracted from either sample type. The immunoSEQ Assay, a bias-controlled multiplex PCR, was used to amplify TCRbeta CDR3 regions from genomic DNA. The paper's processing steps were these. The number of nucleated cells in each sample was estimated by amplification of reference gene primers within the assay. Sequence reads were collapsed and filtered to measure the absolute abundance of every unique TCRbeta CDR3 rearrangement. Productive Simpson clonality was computed per sample as the square root of Simpson's diversity index over productive rearrangements. Entries here come from immuneACCESS through TCRdb and include only in-frame sequences with V and J called. Some clones fail to appear in such tables; in the studies checked, an unresolved V gene covers under half of the shortfall, and the cause of the remainder is unknown. The D gene and trimming were derived from the DNA, and the V and J assignments and clone size from that table. The sample yields 99,000 or so clones; 91% were counted once. Roughly 5.5% of the sample lies in the top ten.

CDR1 and CDR2 are drawn from the germline V gene (reference sequence): LGHDT, YNNKEL. The CDR3 runs 14 residues from the cysteine to the phenylalanine. CDR3 DNA is the only sequence kept; it has 42 bases, read in frame from the first base. The germline ends are 9 bases apart after V is trimmed by 3 bases and J by 4 bases. A note on this clone: Its recognized antigen is unknown. The sample holds no much larger clone one base away, and base qualities are not on file.

The paper as a whole reports these results and caveats: Clinical and demographic metadata were provided uncurated, with the amount varying by source and participant.

Recombination connected TRBV3-1 (or the pseudogene TRBV3-2) to TRBJ2-2; D gene: possibly TRBD2, on 5 matching bases. This TCR derives from a human donor in a cohort sampled during active COVID-19. The specimen sequenced was peripheral blood. For the CDR3, the sequence is CASSHYRGTGELFF. The nucleotide sequence reads as follows: TGTGCCAGCAGCCACTACCGGGGCACCGGGGAGCTGTTTTTT.